These 32 T cell receptor beta chains were all obtained from the same sample, sequenced in a study of blood T cell repertoires in COVID-19. TCRdb's table, derived via immunoSEQ multiplex PCR, lists solely in-frame clones and lacks some. The table has over 250,000 clones, over 85% seen once; the top ten hold 2.6%. Sequences were obtained from PBMCs or T cells enriched from blood (not recorded which). The receptors come from a man between 60 and 75 years old who had recovered from COVID-19.

This clone occurred once. V is TRBV30 and J is TRBJ2-4; 7 bases are a match to TRBD2. V was clipped by 4 bases and J by 0 bases; unmatched bases: 6. The CDR3 is made up of 15 amino acids. Germline V gives CDR1 GTSNPN, CDR2 SVGIG (reference sequence). The CDR3 region has the DNA TGTGCCTGGAACCCTAGCGGCCTAGCCAAAAACATTCAGTACTTC. This translates into CAWNPSGLAKNIQYF.

V usage is TRBV6-1 and J usage is TRBJ1-4, with unresolved D. Germline lookup yields CDR1 MNHNS and CDR2 SASEGT. V gave up 2 bases and J gave up 7 bases, with 20 bases separating them. The CDR3 extends over 17 amino acids. The CDR3 spells CASSENVRSDLGEKLFF. CDR3 in DNA: TGTGCCAGCAGTGAAAATGTGAGGAGTGATCTGGGTGAAAAACTGTTTTTT.

This clone was seen more than once but under ten times. CDR3 sequence: CATQGQGSGNTIYF. Written as DNA, the CDR3 is TGTGCCACTCAAGGGCAGGGATCTGGAAACACCATATATTTT. The rearrangement links TRBV19 to TRBJ1-3, with a possible D match to TRBD1 (5 bases). Germline V lookup: CDR1 LNHDA, CDR2 SQIVND (reference sequence). Deletions cut 10 bases from V and 1 base from J, with 14 bases between. CDR3 size: 14 residues.

CDR3 protein: CASSGTGFNTEAFF. The CDR3 DNA sequence: TGTGCCAGCAGCGGGACAGGTTTTAACACTGAAGCTTTCTTT. The chain has TRBV7-9 and TRBJ1-1; the match to TRBD1 covers 8 bases. In germline, CDR1 is SEHNR, CDR2 FQNEAQ (reference sequence). The ends lost 5 bases at V and 2 bases at J; junction bases unmatched: 4. CDR3 length equals 14 residues.

This clone was seen once. This chain connects TRBV6-5 to TRBJ1-6; D is perhaps TRBD1 (6 bases). Germline assignment: CDR1 MNHEY and CDR2 SVGAGI. V shed 7 bases and J shed 9 bases, with 16 bases lying between them. The CDR3 has 14 amino acids. The CDR3 spells CASTQGGAGSPLHF. The CDR3 coding sequence is TGTGCCAGCACCCAAGGGGGGGCGGGTTCACCCCTCCACTTT.

The CDR3 region has the DNA TGTGCCAGCAGCCATGGACAGGGGAGTAATTCACCCCTCCACTTT. This encodes CASSHGQGSNSPLHF. The chain joins TRBV3-1 (or the pseudogene TRBV3-2) to TRBJ1-6, with TRBD1 matching 9 bases. CDR3 size: 15 residues. After removal of 3 bases from V and 6 bases from J, the junction contained 3 bases not matched to a gene. Germline CDR1 is LGHDT and CDR2 is YNNKEL (reference sequence).

This clone occurred a few times. V gene TRBV9 combines with J gene TRBJ2-7, with 9 bases identical to TRBD1. Germline CDR1 SGDLS, CDR2 YYNGEE. CDR3 size: 15 residues. V was pared by 4 bases and J by 3 bases, with 8 bases of the junction left unmatched. CDR3 DNA: TGTGCCAGCAGCAAAACCGGGACAGGGAGCTACGAGCAGTACTTC. Protein: CASSKTGTGSYEQYF.

J is TRBJ2-1 and V is TRBV4-1; possible D gene TRBD2, 6 bases. Germline-derived CDR1 and CDR2 are MGHRA and YSYEKL. Trimming shortened V by 1 base and J by 0 bases, and 10 bases separated the two germline ends. This CDR3 contains 16 residues. The CDR3 is CASSQGTSPSYNEQFF. The CDR3 DNA sequence: TGCGCCAGCAGCCAAGGAACTAGCCCCTCCTACAATGAGCAGTTCTTC.

This sequence joins TRBV27 and TRBJ2-7; a weak D match, TRBD1 (6 bases). Germline V lookup: CDR1 MNHEY, CDR2 SMNVEV (reference sequence). This CDR3 contains 15 residues. V lost 3 bases, J lost 2 bases, and 14 bases lay in between. This CDR3 is CASSFGLNRAYEQYF. For the CDR3, the DNA is TGTGCCAGCAGTTTTGGGTTAAACAGGGCCTACGAGCAGTACTTC.

The chain couples TRBV6-6 to TRBJ2-7; D might be TRBD1 (5 bases). Germline-derived CDR1 and CDR2 are MNHNY and SVGAGI (reference sequence). The CDR3 is 13 amino acids. The V gene lost 7 bases and the J gene lost 2 bases, with 12 bases spanning the gap. The CDR3 nucleotides read TGTGCCAGCATGTCGCAGGGCCCCTACGAGCAGTACTTC. Translation gives CASMSQGPYEQYF.

The V gene is TRBV7-9, the J gene TRBJ1-2; D is uncertain. V was pared by 5 bases and J by 4 bases, with 11 bases between. The CDR3 spans 13 residues. The germline CDR1 and CDR2 sequences are SEHNR and FQNEAQ (reference sequence). Here the CDR3 reads CASSLIRGYGYTF. Written as DNA, the CDR3 is TGTGCCAGCAGCCTAATTCGGGGCTATGGCTACACCTTC. Based on the CDR3 plus reference TRBV7-9 and TRBJ1-2, the full variable domain is DTGVSQNPRHKITKRGQNVTFRCDPISEHNRLYWYRQTLGQGPEFLTYFQNEAQLEKSRLLSDRFSAERPKGSFSTLEIQRTEQGDSAMYLCASSLIRGYGYTFGSGTRLTVV.

V is TRBV5-4 and J is TRBJ2-5; 11 nucleotides agree with TRBD2. CDR3 length: 16 residues. The germline CDR1 and CDR2 sequences are SGHNT and YYREEE (reference sequence). The ends lost 4 bases at V and 2 bases at J; junction bases unmatched: 7. CDR3 sequence (DNA): TGTGCCAGCAGCGGGCGACTAGCGGGGCGTCAAGAGACCCAGTACTTC. This translates into CASSGRLAGRQETQYF.

With respect to this clone: Germline and junction disagree at one end, which may indicate a read error. V usage is TRBV7-9 and J usage is TRBJ1-5, with 9 bases that match TRBD1. This CDR3 is 15 amino acids long. CDR1 is SEHNR and CDR2 is FQNEAQ in the germline V gene (reference sequence). The CDR3, as DNA: TGTGTCAGCAGCTACGGGACAGGGAGGGATCAGCCCCAGCATTTT. Protein product: CVSSYGTGRDQPQHF.

The genes are TRBV19 and TRBJ1-3; D gene uncertain. CDR3 size: 14 residues. Germline V lookup: CDR1 LNHDA, CDR2 SQIVND (reference sequence). The ends were cut back, 5 bases at V and 3 bases at J, with 11 bases in the middle. In nucleotides, the CDR3 is TGTGCCAGTAGTTCGAAGTCGGGTGGAAACACCATATATTTT. It is translated as CASSSKSGGNTIYF.

The V and J genes are TRBV3-1 (or the pseudogene TRBV3-2) and TRBJ2-5, with 7 positions matching TRBD2. Germline CDR1 LGHDT, CDR2 YNNKEL (reference sequence). V gave up 4 bases and J gave up 1 base; unmatched junction bases: 6. CDR3 length: 15 residues. CDR3 DNA: TGTGCCAGCAGCCTCGGACTAGGGGCCCAAGAGACCCAGTACTTC. Translated, it gives CASSLGLGAQETQYF.

The V and J genes are TRBV20-1 and TRBJ2-1; 9 bases match TRBD2. Germline lookup yields CDR1 DFQATT and CDR2 SNEGSKA (reference sequence). This CDR3 is 11 amino acids long. V gave up 6 bases and J gave up 9 bases; unmatched junction bases: 3. The CDR3 sequence: CSAKRGAEQFF. In nucleotides, the CDR3 is TGCAGTGCCAAGCGGGGGGCTGAGCAGTTCTTC.

The chain has TRBV7-3 and TRBJ2-3, with D perhaps TRBD2 (6 bases). This CDR3 contains 12 residues. Trimming cost V 1 base and J 11 bases, with 10 bases left between them. From germline, CDR1 is SGHTA and CDR2 FQGTGA. The CDR3 sequence: CASSLNGGEQYF. CDR3 nucleotides: TGTGCCAGCAGCTTAAACGGGGGAGAGCAGTATTTT.

This clone occurred a few times. V usage is TRBV5-1 and J usage is TRBJ2-7; 10 bases map to TRBD2. The CDR3 totals 14 residues. V gave up 0 bases and J gave up 3 bases; unmatched junction bases: 0. Looked up from germline, CDR1 is SGHRS and CDR2 is YFSETQ. The CDR3 sequence is CASSLGTSGYEQYF. As DNA, the CDR3 is TGCGCCAGCAGCTTGGGGACTAGCGGCTACGAGCAGTACTTC.

This clone turned up a few times. This chain connects TRBV7-8 to TRBJ2-1; TRBD2 matches at 7 bases. The germline V gene encodes CDR1 SGHVS and CDR2 FQNEAQ. The CDR3 sequence is 14 residues long. V lost 10 bases, J lost 5 bases, and 11 bases stayed unmatched. The CDR3 reads CATAFSGRNNEQFF. DNA of the CDR3: TGTGCCACTGCATTTAGCGGGCGGAACAATGAGCAGTTCTTC. Based on the CDR3 plus reference TRBV7-8 and TRBJ2-1, the full variable domain is GAGVSQSPRYKVAKRGQDVALRCDPISGHVSLFWYQQALGQGPEFLTYFQNEAQLDKSGLPSDRFFAERPEGSVSTLKIQRTQQEDSAVYLCATAFSGRNNEQFFGPGTRLTVL.

DNA for the CDR3: TGTGCCAGCAGTTACACATTGGACAGGGGTCACTACGAGCAGTACTTC. Amino acids: CASSYTLDRGHYEQYF. The rearrangement uses TRBV6-2 or TRBV6-3 and TRBJ2-7, with 9 bases lining up with TRBD1. The CDR3 is 16 residues long. Germline V gene lookup returns CDR1 MNHEY and CDR2 SVGEGT. J gave up 3 bases and V 2 bases, and 8 bases lay outside the gene matches.

The chain employs TRBV10-1 and TRBJ1-3; 9 nucleotides align to TRBD1. Germline V gene data show CDR1 as WNHNN and CDR2 as SYGVQD (reference sequence). J lost 6 bases, V lost 6 bases, and 12 bases had no gene match. The CDR3 sequence is 16 residues long. CDR3 in DNA: TGCGCCAGCAGGCCCGGGACAGGGTATAGGGTAAACACCATATATTTT. This gives the protein CASRPGTGYRVNTIYF.

The chain employs TRBV10-2 and TRBJ2-1; 12 nucleotides align to TRBD2. Germline V gene sequence: CDR1 WSHSY, CDR2 SAAADI. CDR3 size: 15 residues. V lost 9 bases to trimming and J lost 5 bases; unmatched junction nucleotides: 8. CDR3 sequence reads: CASRLRLAGDNEQFF. Written as DNA, the CDR3 is TGCGCCAGTCGGCTTAGACTAGCGGGAGACAATGAGCAGTTCTTC.

To note about this clone: Its ends do not fully match the called genes, so a read error is possible. The CDR3: CVSSETVNSPLHF. Written as DNA, the CDR3 is TGTGTCAGCAGTGAGACAGTTAATTCACCCCTCCACTTT. This chain uses TRBV2 with TRBJ1-6; D may be TRBD1 (5 bases). The germline V gene has CDR1 SNHLY and CDR2 FYNNEI. This CDR3 has 13 residues.

V usage is TRBV12-3 or TRBV12-4 and J usage is TRBJ1-1, with D maybe TRBD1 (5 bases). The CDR3 runs to 13 residues. The V end was cut by 3 bases, the J end by 8 bases, with 13 bases between. For the CDR3, the DNA is TGTGCCAGCAGTTTTGGGGCGTTGGGGGAAGCTTTCTTT. Translated, it gives CASSFGALGEAFF.

The J gene is TRBJ2-2, the V gene TRBV29-1, with TRBD1 identical over 9 bases. CDR3 length: 14 residues. The germline V gene encodes CDR1 SQVTM and CDR2 ANQGSEA. Losses at the gene ends were 4 bases for V and 1 base for J; bases not matched to a gene: 1. CDR3 in amino acids: CSVGTGENTGELFF. In nucleotides, the CDR3 is TGCAGCGTTGGGACAGGGGAGAACACCGGGGAGCTGTTTTTT.

The chain employs TRBV18 and TRBJ1-2; TRBD1 matches at 7 bases. Per the germline V gene, CDR1 is KGHSH and CDR2 is LQKENI. The V gene end was trimmed by 3 bases and the J gene end by 8 bases; junction bases not matched to a gene: 6. This CDR3 is 13 amino acids long. The CDR3 here is CASSPPGGNGYTF. The DNA for the CDR3 is TGTGCCAGCTCACCGCCAGGGGGGAACGGCTACACCTTC. Together with reference TRBV18 and TRBJ1-2, the CDR3 gives the full variable domain: NAGVMQNPRHLVRRRGQEARLRCSPMKGHSHVYWYRQLPEEGLKFMVYLQKENIIDESGMPKERFSAEFPKEGPSILRIQQVVRGDSAAYFCASSPPGGNGYTFGSGTRLTVV.

The J gene is TRBJ2-5, the V gene TRBV5-1; TRBD1 matches 8 bases. Trimming cost V 0 bases and J 1 base; bases outside gene matches: 8. The CDR3 length is 17 residues. The germline V gene has CDR1 SGHRS and CDR2 YFSETQ. The DNA for the CDR3 is TGCGCCAGCAGCTTGGCCGGGCAGGGGGCAAGCCAAGAGACCCAGTACTTC. Translation: CASSLAGQGASQETQYF. Supplemented by reference TRBV5-1 and TRBJ2-5, the full variable domain reads KAGVTQTPRYLIKTRGQQVTLSCSPISGHRSVSWYQQTPGQGLQFLFEYFSETQRNKGNFPGRFSGRQFSNSRSEMNVSTLELGDSALYLCASSLAGQGASQETQYFGPGTRLLVL.

The CDR3 nucleotides read TGTGCCAGCAGCTCCCTAGCGGGAGGGCCGGGCAATGAGCAGTTCTTC. Amino acid sequence: CASSSLAGGPGNEQFF. The V and J genes are TRBV9 and TRBJ2-1; TRBD2 matches at 12 bases. Germline V gene sequence: CDR1 SGDLS, CDR2 YYNGEE. This CDR3 has 16 amino acids. V gave up 4 bases and J gave up 6 bases; unmatched junction bases: 8.

The chain recombines TRBV18 with TRBJ2-2, with TRBD2 identical over 10 bases. This CDR3 is built from 15 residues. V was pared by 4 bases and J by 5 bases, with 4 bases of the junction left unmatched. The germline gives CDR1 KGHSH, CDR2 LQKENI. As DNA, the CDR3 is TGTGCCAGCTCACTCCCTAGCGGGGGTACCGGGGAGCTGTTTTTT. Protein: CASSLPSGGTGELFF.

The V gene is TRBV18, the J gene TRBJ2-7; D is ambiguous. The CDR3 consists of 13 residues. Germline-derived CDR1 and CDR2 are KGHSH and LQKENI. Deletions cut 3 bases from V and 3 bases from J, with 9 bases between. The CDR3 nucleotides read TGTGCCAGCTCACCTGTTCGGGTCTACGAGCAGTACTTC. Translating gives CASSPVRVYEQYF.

This sequence joins TRBV6-6 and TRBJ2-1, with 9 nucleotides matching TRBD2. CDR1 is MNHNY, CDR2 SVGAGI, per germline (reference sequence). With V trimmed by 6 bases and J by 1 base, 10 bases remained unmatched. CDR3 length: 17 residues. The CDR3 sequence: CASSRGGGVPSYNEQFF. The CDR3 DNA is TGTGCCAGCAGCCGAGGCGGGGGGGTCCCATCCTACAATGAGCAGTTCTTC.

V usage is TRBV5-1 and J usage is TRBJ2-1, with TRBD2 matching 12 bases. After removal of 4 bases from V and 4 bases from J, the junction contained 6 bases not matched to a gene. Germline loops: CDR1 SGHRS, CDR2 YFSETQ. The CDR3 sequence is 16 residues long. The chain's CDR3 is CASSARLAGVYNEQFF. The CDR3, as DNA: TGCGCCAGCAGCGCAAGACTAGCGGGAGTTTACAATGAGCAGTTCTTC.